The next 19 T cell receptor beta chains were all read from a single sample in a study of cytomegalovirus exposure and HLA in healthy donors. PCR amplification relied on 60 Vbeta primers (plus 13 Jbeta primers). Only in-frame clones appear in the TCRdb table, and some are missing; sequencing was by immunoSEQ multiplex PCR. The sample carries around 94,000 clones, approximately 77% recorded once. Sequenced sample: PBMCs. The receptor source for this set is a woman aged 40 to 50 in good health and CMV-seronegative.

As DNA, the CDR3 is TGTGCCAGCAGTTCCCACACGACGGGACAGAGAACTAGGGGCTACACCTTC. Translation gives CASSSHTTGQRTRGYTF. The chain joins TRBV27 to TRBJ1-2; TRBD1 matches at 7 bases. V shed 4 bases and J 8 bases; nucleotides not matched to a gene: 19. The germline CDR1 and CDR2 sequences are MNHEY and SMNVEV (reference sequence). This CDR3 has 17 residues.

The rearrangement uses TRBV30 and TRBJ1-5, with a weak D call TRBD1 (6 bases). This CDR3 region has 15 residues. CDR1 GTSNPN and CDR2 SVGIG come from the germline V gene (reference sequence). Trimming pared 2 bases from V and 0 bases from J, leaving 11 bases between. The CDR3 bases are TGTGCCTGGAGTCCGGGACACCTTAGCAATCAGCCCCAGCATTTT. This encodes CAWSPGHLSNQPQHF.

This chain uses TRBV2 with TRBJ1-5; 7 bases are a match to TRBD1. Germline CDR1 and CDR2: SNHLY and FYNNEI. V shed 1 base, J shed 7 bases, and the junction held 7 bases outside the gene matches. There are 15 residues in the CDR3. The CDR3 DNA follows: TGTGCCAGCAGTGAAGGAGAGACAGGGAGCCAGCCCCAGCATTTT. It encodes CASSEGETGSQPQHF. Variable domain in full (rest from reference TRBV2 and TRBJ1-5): EPEVTQTPSHQVTQMGQEVILRCVPISNHLYFYWYRQILGQKVEFLVSFYNNEISEKSEIFDDQFSVERPDGSNFTLKIRSTKLEDSAMYFCASSEGETGSQPQHFGDGTRLSIL.

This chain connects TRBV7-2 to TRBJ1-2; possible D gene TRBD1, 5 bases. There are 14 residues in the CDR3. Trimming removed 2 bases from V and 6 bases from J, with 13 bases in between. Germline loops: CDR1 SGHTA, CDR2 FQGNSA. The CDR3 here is CASSLQGFTNGYTF. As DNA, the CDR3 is TGTGCCAGCAGCTTACAGGGATTCACGAATGGCTACACCTTC.

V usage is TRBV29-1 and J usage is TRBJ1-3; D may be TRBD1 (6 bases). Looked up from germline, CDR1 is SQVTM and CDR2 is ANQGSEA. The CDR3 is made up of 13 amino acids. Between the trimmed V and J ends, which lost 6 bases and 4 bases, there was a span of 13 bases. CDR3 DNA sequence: TGCAGCGTCGACCCGACAGGAGGAAACACCATATATTTT. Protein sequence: CSVDPTGGNTIYF.

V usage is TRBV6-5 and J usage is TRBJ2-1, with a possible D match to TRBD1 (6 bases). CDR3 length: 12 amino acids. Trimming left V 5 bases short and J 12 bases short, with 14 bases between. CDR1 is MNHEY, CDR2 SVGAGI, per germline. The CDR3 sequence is CASSTGTLGQFF. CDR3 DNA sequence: TGTGCCAGCAGTACCGGGACACTAGGGCAGTTCTTC.

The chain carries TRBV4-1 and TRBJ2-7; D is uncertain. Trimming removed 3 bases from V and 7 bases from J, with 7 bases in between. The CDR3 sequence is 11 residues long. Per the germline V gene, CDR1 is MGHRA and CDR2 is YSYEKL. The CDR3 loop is CASSHLGEQYF. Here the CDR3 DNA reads TGCGCCAGCAGCCACCTCGGGGAGCAGTACTTC.

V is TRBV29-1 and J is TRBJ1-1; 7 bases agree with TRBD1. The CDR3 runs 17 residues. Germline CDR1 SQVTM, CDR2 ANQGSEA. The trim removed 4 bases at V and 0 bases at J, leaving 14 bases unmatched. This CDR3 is CSVGGLQGHPMNTEAFF. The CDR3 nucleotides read TGCAGCGTTGGTGGGCTACAGGGGCACCCCATGAACACTGAAGCTTTCTTT.

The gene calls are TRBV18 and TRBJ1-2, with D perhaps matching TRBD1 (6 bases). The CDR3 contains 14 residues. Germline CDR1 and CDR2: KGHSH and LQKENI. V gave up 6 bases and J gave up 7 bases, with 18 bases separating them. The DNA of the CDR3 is TGTGCCAGCTCCCCAACAGGGAGAGTAGGTGGCTACACCTTC. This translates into CASSPTGRVGGYTF.

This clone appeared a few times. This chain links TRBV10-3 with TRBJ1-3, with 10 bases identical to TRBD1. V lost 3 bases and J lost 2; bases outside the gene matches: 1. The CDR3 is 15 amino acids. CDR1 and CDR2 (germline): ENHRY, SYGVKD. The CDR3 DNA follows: TGTGCCATCAGTGAAGGGACAGGGGCTGGAAACACCATATATTTT. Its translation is CAISEGTGAGNTIYF.

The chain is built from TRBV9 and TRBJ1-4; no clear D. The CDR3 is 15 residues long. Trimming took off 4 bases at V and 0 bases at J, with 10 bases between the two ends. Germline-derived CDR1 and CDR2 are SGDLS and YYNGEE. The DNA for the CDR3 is TGTGCCAGCAGCTCGCGAGCTACAACTAATGAAAAACTGTTTTTT. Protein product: CASSSRATTNEKLFF. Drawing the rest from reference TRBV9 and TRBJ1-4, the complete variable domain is DSGVTQTPKHLITATGQRVTLRCSPRSGDLSVYWYQQSLDQGLQFLIQYYNGEERAKGNILERFSAQQFPDLHSELNLSSLELGDSALYFCASSSRATTNEKLFFGSGTQLSVL.

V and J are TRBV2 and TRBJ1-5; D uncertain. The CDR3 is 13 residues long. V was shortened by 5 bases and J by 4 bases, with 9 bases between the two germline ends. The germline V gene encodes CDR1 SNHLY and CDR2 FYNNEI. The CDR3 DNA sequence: TGTGCCAGCAGTTTCACAGTTAATCAGCCCCAGCATTTT. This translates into CASSFTVNQPQHF.

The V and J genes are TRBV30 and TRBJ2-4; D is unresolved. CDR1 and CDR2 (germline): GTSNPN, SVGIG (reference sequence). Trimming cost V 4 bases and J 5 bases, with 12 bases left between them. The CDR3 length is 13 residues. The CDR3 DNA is TGTGCCTGGAACTTGGTTCCCCAAAACATTCAGTACTTC. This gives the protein CAWNLVPQNIQYF.

The CDR3 loop is CASTHQGSPLYEQYF. CDR3 bases: TGTGCCAGCACCCATCAGGGGTCCCCGTTATACGAGCAGTACTTC. The rearrangement uses TRBV6-5 and TRBJ2-7; D possibly corresponds to TRBD1 (6 bases). Trimming pared 7 bases from V and 4 bases from J, leaving 20 bases between. Germline V lookup: CDR1 MNHEY, CDR2 SVGAGI. The CDR3 extends over 15 amino acids.

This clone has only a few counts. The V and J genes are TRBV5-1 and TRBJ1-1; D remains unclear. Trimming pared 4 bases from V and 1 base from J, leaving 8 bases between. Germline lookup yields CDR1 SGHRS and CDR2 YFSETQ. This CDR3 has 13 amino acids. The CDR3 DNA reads TGCGCCAGCAGCCCCCAGAAGAACACTGAAGCTTTCTTT. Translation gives CASSPQKNTEAFF.

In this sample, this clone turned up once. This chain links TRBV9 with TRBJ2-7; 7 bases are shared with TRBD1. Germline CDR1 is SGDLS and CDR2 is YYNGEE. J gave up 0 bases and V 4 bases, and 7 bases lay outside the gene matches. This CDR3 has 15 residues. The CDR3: CASSLGGNPSYEQYF. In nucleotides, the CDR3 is TGTGCCAGCAGCCTAGGGGGCAACCCCTCCTACGAGCAGTACTTC.

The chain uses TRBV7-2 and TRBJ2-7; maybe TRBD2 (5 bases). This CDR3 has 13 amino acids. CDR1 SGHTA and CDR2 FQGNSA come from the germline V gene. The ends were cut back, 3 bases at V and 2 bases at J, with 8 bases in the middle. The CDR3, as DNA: TGTGCCAGCAGCTTCTCCGGGACCTACGAGCAGTACTTC. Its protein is CASSFSGTYEQYF.

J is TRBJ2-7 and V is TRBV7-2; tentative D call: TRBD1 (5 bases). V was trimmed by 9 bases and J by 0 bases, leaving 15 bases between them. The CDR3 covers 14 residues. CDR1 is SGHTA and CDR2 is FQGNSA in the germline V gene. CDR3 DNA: TGTGCCAGTCGCCCAAGACAGAGCTCCTACGAGCAGTACTTC. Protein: CASRPRQSSYEQYF. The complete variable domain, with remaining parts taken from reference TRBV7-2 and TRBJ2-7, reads GAGVSQSPSNKVTEKGKDVELRCDPISGHTALYWYRQSLGQGLEFLIYFQGNSAPDKSGLPSDRFSAERTGGSVSTLTIQRTQQEDSAVYLCASRPRQSSYEQYFGPGTRLTVT.

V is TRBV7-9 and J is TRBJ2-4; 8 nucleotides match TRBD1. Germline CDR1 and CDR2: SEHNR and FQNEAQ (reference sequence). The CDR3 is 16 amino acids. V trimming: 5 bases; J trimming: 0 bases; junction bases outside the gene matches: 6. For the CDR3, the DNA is TGTGCCAGCAGCAGCAGGACAGGGACAGCCAAAAACATTCAGTACTTC. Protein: CASSSRTGTAKNIQYF.